Shown below are 28 T cell receptor beta chains from a single sample sequenced in a study of regulatory T cells in long-lasting Graves disease. Sample time point: newly diagnosed GD, antithyroid drugs for less than 3 months. RNA isolated from PBMCs was used to make the TCR library. Arm-PCR of CDR3 regions with iRepertoire HTBI primers generated TCR beta libraries. TCRdb reprocessed the multiplex PCR reads with MiXCR, giving one entry per CDR3 protein. The sample yields about 540,000 distinct CDR3 sequences, 13% seen once. This sample also appeared in a second study, on T cells in Graves' hyperthyroidism and ophthalmopathy.

Sequenced here: peripheral blood mononuclear cells (PBMCs), sampled at new diagnosis, from a patient treated with antithyroid drugs. The receptors derive from a man aged 30-40 years with Graves disease.

This clonotype was picked up many times. The chain uses TRBV12-3 or TRBV12-4 and TRBJ1-2; TRBD1 matches at 7 bases. This CDR3 is built from 13 residues. J gave up 6 bases and V 6 bases, and 7 bases lay outside the gene matches. Written as DNA, the CDR3 is TGTGCCAGCAGAGGGACAGCCTGGGATGGCTACACCTTC. This gives the protein CASRGTAWDGYTF.

V usage is TRBV6-2 or TRBV6-3 and J usage is TRBJ2-5; 8 nucleotides agree with TRBD2. Germline values: CDR1 MNHEY, CDR2 SVGEGT. V dropped 5 bases and J dropped 5; count of bases not matched to a gene: 7. CDR3 length: 14 residues. The chain's CDR3 is CASSMPGGEETQYF. Written as DNA, the CDR3 is TGTGCCAGCAGTATGCCCGGGGGGGAGGAGACCCAGTACTTC.

The chain has TRBV4-2 and TRBJ2-4, with TRBD1 as a possible D gene (5 bases). The V end was cut by 0 bases, the J end by 7 bases, with 10 bases between. The CDR3 runs 14 residues. Germline V gene sequence: CDR1 LGHNA, CDR2 YNFKEQ. The CDR3 DNA follows: TGTGCCAGCAGCCAAGATAGGGGAAGGAACATTCAGTACTTC. The encoded protein is CASSQDRGRNIQYF.

This clonotype was counted at least ten times. The chain uses TRBV12-3 or TRBV12-4 and TRBJ2-1; 8 nucleotides agree with TRBD1. The CDR3 sequence is 14 residues long. Germline trimming cut 7 bases from V and 5 bases from J; bases unmatched to any gene: 7. The CDR3 is CASITRGLDNEQFF. In DNA, the CDR3 is TGTGCCAGCATAACCAGGGGGCTGGACAATGAGCAGTTCTTC.

Ten or more counts support this clonotype. The chain recombines TRBV2 with TRBJ1-1, with D tentatively TRBD1 (6 bases). With 2 bases removed from V and 5 bases from J, the gap between germline ends came to 15 bases. The CDR3 is 15 residues long. The germline V gene has CDR1 SNHLY and CDR2 FYNNEI. CDR3 sequence (DNA): TGTGCCAGCAGTGAATACAAGGGGGTAGGAACTGAAGCTTTCTTT. This translates into CASSEYKGVGTEAFF. Together with reference TRBV2 and TRBJ1-1, the CDR3 gives the full variable domain: EPEVTQTPSHQVTQMGQEVILRCVPISNHLYFYWYRQILGQKVEFLVSFYNNEISEKSEIFDDQFSVERPDGSNFTLKIRSTKLEDSAMYFCASSEYKGVGTEAFFGQGTRLTVV.

This clonotype was detected once. The rearrangement joins TRBV25-1 to TRBJ2-7; possibly TRBD1 for D (6 bases). The CDR3 consists of 12 residues. The germline CDR1 and CDR2 sequences are MGHDK and SYGVNS. The CDR3 region is CAGQGMTYEQYF. The CDR3 nucleotides read TGTGCAGGCCAGGGGATGACCTACGAGCAGTACTTC.

V gene TRBV7-3 combines with J gene TRBJ1-1, with TRBD1 matching 8 bases. Germline lookup yields CDR1 SGHTA and CDR2 FQGTGA. The junction had 9 bases not matched to a gene; V was cut back by 4 bases and J by 11 bases. The CDR3 is 13 residues long. The CDR3 spells CASSSRQGAMAFF. The CDR3 DNA reads as TGTGCCAGCAGCTCCAGGCAGGGGGCAATGGCTTTCTTT.

This clonotype was counted ten times or more. The rearrangement links TRBV10-3 to TRBJ2-2, with D perhaps matching TRBD1 (6 bases). The CDR3 sequence is 15 residues long. Trimming took 0 bases from V and 3 from J, leaving 8 bases between them. Germline CDR1 ENHRY, CDR2 SYGVKD. CDR3 loop: CAISESPGDTGELFF. In DNA form, the CDR3 reads TGTGCCATCAGTGAGTCCCCAGGGGACACCGGGGAGCTGTTTTTT.

In this sample, this clonotype turned up many times. The gene calls are TRBV15 and TRBJ1-6; 7 nucleotides align to TRBD1. This CDR3 is built from 15 residues. The trim removed 3 bases at V and 7 bases at J, leaving 6 bases unmatched. Germline V gives CDR1 LNHNV, CDR2 YYDKDF (reference sequence). This CDR3 reads CATSRQTGVNSPLHF. In nucleotides, the CDR3 is TGTGCCACCAGCAGGCAAACAGGGGTGAATTCACCCCTCCACTTT.

This clonotype was observed at least ten times. The rearrangement joins TRBV12-3 or TRBV12-4 to TRBJ2-7; TRBD2 is a possible D gene (6 bases). The CDR3 covers 14 residues. The V gene lost 3 bases and the J gene lost 2 bases, with 11 bases spanning the gap. For the CDR3, the DNA is TGTGCCAGCAGTTTGCGGCGGGGCCCCTACGAGCAGTACTTC. Its translation: CASSLRRGPYEQYF.

This clonotype has a handful of counts. A read error is possible here, since a much larger clone lies one base away. CDR3: CASSPRVSSYDEQFF. CDR3 in DNA: TGTGCCAGCAGCCCCAGGGTGAGCTCCTACGATGAGCAGTTCTTC. This chain connects TRBV12-3 or TRBV12-4 to TRBJ2-1, with D possibly being TRBD1 (5 bases). This CDR3 has 15 residues.

CDR3 DNA sequence: TGTGCCAGCAGCCAACACCCAGACACAGATACGCAGTATTTT. The encoded protein is CASSQHPDTDTQYF. The chain has TRBV16 and TRBJ2-3, with D unresolved. Per the germline V gene, CDR1 is KGHSY and CDR2 is FQNENV. The CDR3 is 14 amino acids. V gave up 2 bases and J gave up 2 bases, with 8 bases separating them.

There are many counts of this clonotype. The CDR3 region is CSVRLTNHGPGYTF. DNA of the CDR3: TGCAGCGTGCGACTCACTAACCATGGGCCTGGCTACACCTTC. V is TRBV29-1 and J is TRBJ1-2; D is undetermined. V was pared by 6 bases and J by 7 bases, with 21 bases between. Germline values: CDR1 SQVTM, CDR2 ANQGSEA. CDR3 length: 14 residues.

This clonotype came up many times. The chain is built from TRBV7-9 and TRBJ2-1, with D hard to call. The V end was cut by 1 base, the J end by 0 bases, with 7 bases between. The germline CDR1 and CDR2 sequences are SEHNR and FQNEAQ (reference sequence). The CDR3 loop spans 15 amino acids. CDR3 DNA: TGTGCCAGCAGCTTAGATGGGTTCTCCTACAATGAGCAGTTCTTC. Amino acids: CASSLDGFSYNEQFF.

V is TRBV10-3 and J is TRBJ1-3; 9 bases are shared with TRBD1. CDR3 size: 15 residues. The ends lost 6 bases at V and 4 bases at J; junction bases unmatched: 7. Germline CDR1 and CDR2: ENHRY and SYGVKD. CDR3 residues: CAISPGTGPGNTIYF. The CDR3 region has the DNA TGTGCCATCAGCCCCGGGACAGGGCCCGGAAACACCATATATTTT.

This clonotype was seen many times. The chain couples TRBV20-1 to TRBJ1-2; 10 bases fit TRBD1. The trim removed 4 bases at V and 1 base at J, leaving 6 bases unmatched. Germline V CDR1 and CDR2: DFQATT, SNEGSKA (reference sequence). The CDR3 runs 15 residues. The CDR3 sequence: CSAMRQGAGNYGYTF. The CDR3 DNA is TGCAGTGCTATGAGACAGGGGGCCGGTAACTATGGCTACACCTTC.

This clonotype was seen many times. The rearrangement links TRBV28 to TRBJ1-5, with D hard to call. This CDR3 has 11 amino acids. Germline V CDR1 and CDR2: MDHEN, SYDVKM. Deletions cut 2 bases from V and 7 bases from J, with 3 bases between. CDR3 amino acids: CASSLAQPQHF. The DNA of the CDR3 is TGTGCCAGCAGTTTAGCCCAGCCCCAGCATTTT.

The sample holds many counts of this clonotype. The chain joins TRBV5-1 to TRBJ2-3; 9 positions match TRBD2. The trim removed 9 bases at V and 0 bases at J, leaving 5 bases unmatched. Germline V gene lookup returns CDR1 SGHRS and CDR2 YFSETQ. There are 14 residues in the CDR3. The CDR3 bases are TGCGCCACCAAGCGGGAGGTGAGCACAGATACGCAGTATTTT. Translating gives CATKREVSTDTQYF.

In this sample, this clonotype turned up a few times. This chain connects TRBV4-2 to TRBJ1-5; the D gene is possibly TRBD1 (6 bases). Between the trimmed V and J ends, which lost 0 bases and 1 base, there was a span of 16 bases. The CDR3 totals 18 residues. The germline gives CDR1 LGHNA, CDR2 YNFKEQ. CDR3 loop: CASSQDVRGIFSNQPQHF. DNA of the CDR3: TGTGCCAGCAGCCAAGATGTTAGGGGGATCTTCAGCAATCAGCCCCAGCATTTT.

This clonotype showed up just a few times. The chain recombines TRBV30 with TRBJ2-1, with D perhaps TRBD1 (6 bases). Per the germline V gene, CDR1 is GTSNPN and CDR2 is SVGIG (reference sequence). There are 14 residues in the CDR3. The V gene lost 0 bases and the J gene lost 5 bases, with 11 bases spanning the gap. The CDR3 sequence: CAWSVTGFDNEQFF. In DNA, the CDR3 is TGTGCCTGGAGTGTAACAGGGTTCGACAATGAGCAGTTCTTC.

This clonotype was detected only a few times. A much bigger clone sits one base away, suggesting this may be a read error. V and J are TRBV29-1 and TRBJ2-7; 8 bases are shared with TRBD2. CDR3 length equals 13 residues. Germline loops: CDR1 SQVTM, CDR2 ANQGSEA. This CDR3 reads CSVDVAGIYEQDF. In nucleotides, the CDR3 is TGCAGCGTTGATGTAGCGGGGATCTACGAGCAGGACTTC.

As to this clonotype: This likely traces to a read error, being one base from a far larger clone. The chain joins TRBV7-2 to TRBJ2-7; 7 nucleotides agree with TRBD1. Looked up from germline, CDR1 is SGHTA and CDR2 is FQGNSA. CDR3 length: 13 amino acids. V was clipped by 5 bases and J by 1 base; unmatched bases: 2. Written as DNA, the CDR3 is TGTGCCAGCAGCATGACAGGGTCCTACGAGCAGTACTTC. Residues: CASSMTGSYEQYF.

This clonotype was counted at least ten times. The rearrangement uses TRBV27 and TRBJ1-5; the D is unclear. This CDR3 has 14 residues. V dropped 4 bases and J dropped 7 bases, with 14 bases sitting between them. Germline CDR1 is MNHEY and CDR2 is SMNVEV (reference sequence). For the CDR3, the DNA is TGTGCCAGCAGTTGGAACCCCATGGGGCAGCCCCAGCATTTT. Protein: CASSWNPMGQPQHF.

A few counts support this clonotype. The CDR3 sequence is CASALAEETQYF. In DNA form, the CDR3 reads TGTGCCAGCGCCCTGGCGGAAGAGACCCAGTACTTC. The chain carries TRBV7-9 and TRBJ2-5, with unresolved D. Per the germline V gene, CDR1 is SEHNR and CDR2 is FQNEAQ (reference sequence). This CDR3 has 12 amino acids. V gave up 8 bases and J gave up 3 bases, with 10 bases separating them.

This clonotype was counted many times. The gene calls are TRBV2 and TRBJ2-1; D possibly corresponds to TRBD1 (6 bases). From germline, CDR1 is SNHLY and CDR2 FYNNEI. Trimming cost V 6 bases and J 2 bases, with 14 bases left between them. The CDR3 is 15 amino acids. The CDR3 DNA is TGTGCCAGCAGGTTACAGGGTGGCCCCTACAATGAGCAGTTCTTC. Its protein product is CASRLQGGPYNEQFF.

Many counts were recorded for this clonotype. This chain connects TRBV28 to TRBJ2-1; possible D gene TRBD2, 6 bases. The V and J ends lost 7 bases and 0 bases respectively, with 13 bases between them. Per germline, CDR1 MDHEN and CDR2 SYDVKM. This CDR3 region has 15 residues. This chain's CDR3 is CASMYLADSYNEQFF. The CDR3 coding sequence is TGTGCCAGCATGTACTTAGCGGACTCCTACAATGAGCAGTTCTTC. The full variable domain, in which reference TRBV28 and TRBJ2-1 provide the parts outside the CDR3, is DVKVTQSSRYLVKRTGEKVFLECVQDMDHENMFWYRQDPGLGLRLIYFSYDVKMKEKGDIPEGYSVSREKKERFSLILESASTNQTSMYLCASMYLADSYNEQFFGPGTRLTVL.

This clonotype was detected ten times or more. This chain joins TRBV10-3 and TRBJ1-1; D perhaps matches TRBD1 (5 bases). Germline values: CDR1 ENHRY, CDR2 SYGVKD. Trimming removed 7 bases from V and 2 bases from J, with 23 bases in between. This CDR3 comprises 17 residues. In nucleotides, the CDR3 is TGTGCCATCACCGAATCCCAGGGTGGATATATAAACACTGAAGCTTTCTTT. This sequence encodes CAITESQGGYINTEAFF.

As regards this clonotype: The missing conserved phenylalanine or tryptophan at the end of this CDR3 makes a read error likely. The DNA is left out, because the CDR3 cannot be placed on it with certainty; the CDR3 is given as TCRdb lists it. This chain connects TRBV27 to TRBJ1-2. Germline assignment: CDR1 MNHEY and CDR2 SMNVEV (reference sequence). Ends included, the CDR3 has 9 residues. The CDR3 here is CASRPSTLP.